The sequence of this TCR beta chain was determined in a study of cytomegalovirus exposure and HLA in healthy donors. Study context: The Caucasian-associated ancestry cluster contained 81% of the approximately 410 genotyped donors. Study outcomes and limitations: Most TCR sequences showed up rarely, but some public TCRs showed up in many donors. Later work found that TCR association rates differed between HLA loci; DRB1 had the most and HLA-C the fewest.

V gave up 3 bases and J gave up 2 bases; unmatched junction bases: 4. Germline assignment: CDR1 LNHDA and CDR2 SQIVND (reference sequence). This CDR3 region has 14 residues. With 60 Vbeta and 13 Jbeta primers, the PCR was carried out. Profiling relied on immunoSEQ multiplex PCR, and the TCRdb table lists in-frame clones only, not all of them. The sample gives over 45,000 clones, 65% to 90% of which show up once; around 4.7% is in the top ten. Turning to this clone: What it binds is unknown.

The sample taken for sequencing was PBMCs. The clonotype comes from a young man in good health and CMV-seronegative. The gene calls are TRBV19 and TRBJ2-7; 7 nucleotides align to TRBD2. This CDR3 is CASSMKRGAYEQYF. The CDR3 DNA follows: TGTGCCAGTAGTATGAAGCGGGGCGCCTACGAGCAGTACTTC.